This entry features one T cell receptor (beta chain) sequence. From germline, CDR1 is SGHRS and CDR2 YFSETQ. V was clipped by 5 bases and J by 0 bases, with 13 bases between them. The CDR3 totals 15 residues. The sample belongs to a study of blood T cell repertoires in COVID-19. Here immunoSEQ multiplex PCR was the method, and the copy in TCRdb shows in-frame clones only, minus some. The sample shows around 300,000 clones, around nine tenths of them seen only once. The receptor's source is a woman in her sixties or seventies who had recovered from COVID-19. The rearrangement joins TRBV5-1 to TRBJ2-3; D ambiguous. The sequencing input was PBMCs or T cells enriched from blood (not recorded which). The CDR3 DNA reads TGCGCCAGCAGAGACATCGAACGGAGCACAGATACGCAGTATTTT. Protein: CASRDIERSTDTQYF.